Sequencing of this T cell receptor beta chain was carried out in a study of blood T cell repertoires in COVID-19. At the level of the study: Spain, Italy and the United States supplied samples that represented acute and convalescent COVID-19. The analysed material was cDNA or gDNA that came from T cells, B-cell-depleted T cells, or PBMCs.

Authors' analysis steps: Researchers report that nucleated cell counts were estimated from reference gene primer amplification. Produced via immunoSEQ multiplex PCR; TCRdb's table is partial and in-frame only. The V and J calls and clone size come from that table; D and trimming were worked out from the DNA. The sample lists approximately 46,000 clones; around 82% were seen once. The table lists this clone with a few counts. The TCR sequence derives from a human donor in a cohort sampled during active COVID-19. Sequenced material: peripheral blood.

The CDR3 sequence is CASRQGYYNEQFF. The CDR3 coding sequence is TGTGCCAGCAGGCAGGGCTACTACAATGAGCAGTTCTTC. The genes are TRBV6-5 and TRBJ2-1, with D possibly TRBD1 on 5 matching bases. V lost 6 bases, J lost 3 bases, and 9 bases lay in between. The CDR3 covers 13 residues. CDR1 and CDR2 (germline): MNHEY, SVGAGI.